The sequence of this T cell receptor beta chain was determined in a study of OX40 agonist ivuxolimab in advanced cancers. Study at large: The drug used for patients, ivuxolimab, was an agonistic anti-OX40 (CD134) antibody. Past anti-PD-1, anti-PD-L1 or anti-CTLA-4 therapy was accepted, and 30% to 45% had received some.

Turning to this clone: Antigen specificity is unknown.

CDR3 length: 18 amino acids. V lost 2 bases and J lost 4, with 23 bases in between. Germline CDR1 MNHEY, CDR2 SMNVEV (reference sequence). Assay: immunoSEQ multiplex PCR; the TCRdb copy retains only in-frame clones and omits some. The table lists roughly 80,000 clones, roughly 84% of them singletons. Study conclusions and caveats: The study found that CD8+ T cells averaged more expanded clones than CD4+.

Exclusion applied to patients with autoimmune disease history or systemic immunosuppression. The V and J genes are TRBV27 and TRBJ1-1; tentative D call: TRBD1 (6 bases). The receptor was derived from an adult with an advanced solid tumor such as melanoma, head and neck, liver or kidney cancer. Sequenced material: CD4+ or CD8+ T cells sorted from blood, taken in a trial of the OX40 agonist ivuxolimab. CDR3 amino acids: CASSLGVGTNPLTTEAFF. The CDR3 region has the DNA TGTGCCAGCAGTTTAGGGGTTGGGACAAACCCATTGACCACTGAAGCTTTCTTT.